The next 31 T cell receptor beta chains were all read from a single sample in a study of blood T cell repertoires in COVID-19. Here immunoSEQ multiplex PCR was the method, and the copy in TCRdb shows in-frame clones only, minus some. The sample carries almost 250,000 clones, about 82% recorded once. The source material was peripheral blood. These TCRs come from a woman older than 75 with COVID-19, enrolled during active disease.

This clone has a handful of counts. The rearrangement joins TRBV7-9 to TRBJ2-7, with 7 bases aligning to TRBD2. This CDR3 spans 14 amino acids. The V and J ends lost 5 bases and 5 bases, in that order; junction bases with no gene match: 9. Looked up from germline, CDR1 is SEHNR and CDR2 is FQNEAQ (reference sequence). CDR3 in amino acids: CASSQSGTRNEQYV. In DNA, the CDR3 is TGTGCCAGCAGCCAAAGCGGGACGCGTAACGAGCAGTACGTC.

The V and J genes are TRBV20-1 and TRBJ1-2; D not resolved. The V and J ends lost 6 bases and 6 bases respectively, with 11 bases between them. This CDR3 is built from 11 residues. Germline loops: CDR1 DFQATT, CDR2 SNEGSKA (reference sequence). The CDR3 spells CSAIFGNGYTF. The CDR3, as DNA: TGCAGTGCAATATTCGGGAATGGCTACACCTTC.

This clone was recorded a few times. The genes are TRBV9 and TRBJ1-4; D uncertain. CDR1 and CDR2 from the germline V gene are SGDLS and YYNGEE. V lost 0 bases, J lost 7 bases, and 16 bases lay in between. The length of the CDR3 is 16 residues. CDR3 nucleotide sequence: TGTGCCAGCAGCGTAGGGTCGTCGGGGTGGAGTGAAAAACTGTTTTTT. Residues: CASSVGSSGWSEKLFF.

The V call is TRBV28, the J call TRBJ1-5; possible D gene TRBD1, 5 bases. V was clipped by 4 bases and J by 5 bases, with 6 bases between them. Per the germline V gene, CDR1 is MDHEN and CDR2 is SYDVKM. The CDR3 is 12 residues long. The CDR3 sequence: CASSWGDQPQHF. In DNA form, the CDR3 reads TGTGCCAGCAGTTGGGGGGATCAGCCCCAGCATTTT.

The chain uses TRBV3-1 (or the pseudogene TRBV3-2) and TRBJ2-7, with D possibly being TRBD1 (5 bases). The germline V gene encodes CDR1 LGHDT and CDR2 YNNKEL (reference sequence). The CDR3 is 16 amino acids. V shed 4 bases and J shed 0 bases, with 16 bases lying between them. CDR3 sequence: CASSPGHIHHSYEQYF. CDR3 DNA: TGTGCCAGCAGCCCCGGACACATTCATCACTCCTACGAGCAGTACTTC.

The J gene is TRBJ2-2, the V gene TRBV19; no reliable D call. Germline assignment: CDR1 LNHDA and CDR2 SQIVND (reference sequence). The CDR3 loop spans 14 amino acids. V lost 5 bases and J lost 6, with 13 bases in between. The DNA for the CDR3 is TGTGCCAGTAGTCCCCGGCTAGTAGCCGGGGAGCTGTTTTTT. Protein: CASSPRLVAGELFF.

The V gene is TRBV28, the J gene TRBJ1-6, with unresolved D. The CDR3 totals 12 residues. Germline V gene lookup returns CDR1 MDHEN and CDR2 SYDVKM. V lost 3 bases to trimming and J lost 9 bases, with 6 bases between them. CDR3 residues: CASSFPSSPLHF. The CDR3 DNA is TGTGCCAGCAGTTTTCCGAGTTCACCCCTCCACTTT.

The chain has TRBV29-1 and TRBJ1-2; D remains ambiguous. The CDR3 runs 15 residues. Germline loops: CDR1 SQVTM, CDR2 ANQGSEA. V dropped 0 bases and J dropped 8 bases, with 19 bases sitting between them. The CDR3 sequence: CSVEDTLVLPSGYTF. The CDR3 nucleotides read TGCAGCGTTGAAGATACCCTAGTGTTACCGTCAGGCTACACCTTC.

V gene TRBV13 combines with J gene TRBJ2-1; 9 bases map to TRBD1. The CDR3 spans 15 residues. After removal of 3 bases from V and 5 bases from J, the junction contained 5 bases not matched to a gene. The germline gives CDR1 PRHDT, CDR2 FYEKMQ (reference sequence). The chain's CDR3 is CASSFRDRVNNEQFF. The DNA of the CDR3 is TGTGCCAGCAGCTTCCGGGACAGGGTTAACAATGAGCAGTTCTTC. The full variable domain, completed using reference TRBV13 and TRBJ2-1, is AAGVIQSPRHLIKEKRETATLKCYPIPRHDTVYWYQQGPGQDPQFLISFYEKMQSDKGSIPDRFSAQQFSDYHSELNMSSLELGDSALYFCASSFRDRVNNEQFFGPGTRLTVL.

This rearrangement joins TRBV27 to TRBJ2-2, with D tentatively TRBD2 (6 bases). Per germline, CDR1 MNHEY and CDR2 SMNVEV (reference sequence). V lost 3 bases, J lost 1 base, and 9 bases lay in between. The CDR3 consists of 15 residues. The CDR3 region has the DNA TGTGCCAGCAGTTTCGGCGGGGTGAACACCGGGGAGCTGTTTTTT. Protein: CASSFGGVNTGELFF.

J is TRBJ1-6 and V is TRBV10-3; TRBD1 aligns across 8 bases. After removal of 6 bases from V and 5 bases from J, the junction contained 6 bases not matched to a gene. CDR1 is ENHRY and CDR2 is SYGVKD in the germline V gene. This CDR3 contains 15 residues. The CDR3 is CAISPGQGDNSPLHF. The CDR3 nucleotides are TGTGCCATCAGCCCTGGACAGGGAGATAATTCACCCCTCCACTTT.

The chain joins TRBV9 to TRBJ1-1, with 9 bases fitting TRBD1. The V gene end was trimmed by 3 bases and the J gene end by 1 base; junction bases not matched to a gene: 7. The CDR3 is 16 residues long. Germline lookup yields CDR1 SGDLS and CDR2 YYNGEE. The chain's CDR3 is CASSEYRGLGNTEAFF. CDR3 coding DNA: TGTGCCAGCAGCGAGTACAGGGGGCTAGGGAACACTGAAGCTTTCTTT.

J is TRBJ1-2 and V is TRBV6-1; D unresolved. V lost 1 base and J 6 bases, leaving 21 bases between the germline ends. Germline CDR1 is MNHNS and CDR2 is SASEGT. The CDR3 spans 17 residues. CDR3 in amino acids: CASSEDGLGVRSHGYTF. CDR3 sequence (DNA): TGTGCCAGCAGTGAAGATGGGCTGGGAGTACGGTCCCATGGCTACACCTTC.

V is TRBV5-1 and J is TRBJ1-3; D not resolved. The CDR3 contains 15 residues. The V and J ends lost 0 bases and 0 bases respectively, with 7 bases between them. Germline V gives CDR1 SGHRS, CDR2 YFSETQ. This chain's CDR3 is CASSLETYSGNTIYF. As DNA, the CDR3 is TGCGCCAGCAGCTTGGAAACCTACTCTGGAAACACCATATATTTT. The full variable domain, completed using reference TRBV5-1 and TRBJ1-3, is KAGVTQTPRYLIKTRGQQVTLSCSPISGHRSVSWYQQTPGQGLQFLFEYFSETQRNKGNFPGRFSGRQFSNSRSEMNVSTLELGDSALYLCASSLETYSGNTIYFGEGSWLTVV.

The CDR3 here is CASSSVSRGSGTEAFF. In nucleotides, the CDR3 is TGTGCCAGCTCGTCGGTGTCTCGCGGTTCGGGCACTGAAGCTTTCTTT. V usage is TRBV14 and J usage is TRBJ1-1; D ambiguous. The CDR3 is made up of 16 amino acids. The germline gives CDR1 SGHDN, CDR2 FVKESK. Deletions cut 8 bases from V and 4 bases from J, with 23 bases between.

CDR3 in DNA: TGTGCCAGCAATAGCGGGGGGCGGGACGAGCAGTACTTC. Its translation: CASNSGGRDEQYF. The chain recombines TRBV28 with TRBJ2-7; TRBD2 matches 10 bases. Germline V gene data show CDR1 as MDHEN and CDR2 as SYDVKM. The V segment lost 7 bases and the J segment 5 bases; nucleotides outside the gene matches: 5. The length of the CDR3 is 13 residues.

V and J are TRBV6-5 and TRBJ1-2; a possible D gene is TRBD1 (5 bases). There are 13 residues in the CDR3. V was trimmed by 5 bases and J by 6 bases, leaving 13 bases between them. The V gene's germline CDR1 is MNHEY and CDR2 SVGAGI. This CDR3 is CASSRGFGHGYTF. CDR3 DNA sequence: TGTGCCAGCAGTAGGGGTTTCGGGCATGGCTACACCTTC.

CDR3 in amino acids: CATKEHLNTEAFF. DNA for the CDR3: TGTGCCACAAAAGAGCATTTGAACACTGAAGCTTTCTTT. The J gene is TRBJ1-1, the V gene TRBV25-1; D remains unclear. V lost 10 bases to trimming and J lost 0 bases, with 12 bases between them. From germline, CDR1 is MGHDK and CDR2 SYGVNS. The CDR3 loop spans 13 amino acids. Based on the CDR3 plus reference TRBV25-1 and TRBJ1-1, the full variable domain is EADIYQTPRYLVIGTGKKITLECSQTMGHDKMYWYQQDPGMELHLIHYSYGVNSTEKGDLSSESTVSRIRTEHFPLTLESARPSHTSQYLCATKEHLNTEAFFGQGTRLTVV.

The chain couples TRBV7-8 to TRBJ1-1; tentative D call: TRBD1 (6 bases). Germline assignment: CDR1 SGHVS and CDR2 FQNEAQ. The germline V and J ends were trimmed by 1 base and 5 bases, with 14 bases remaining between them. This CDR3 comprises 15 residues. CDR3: CASSLERGPWTEAFF. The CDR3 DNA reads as TGTGCCAGCAGCTTAGAGCGGGGGCCGTGGACTGAAGCTTTCTTT.

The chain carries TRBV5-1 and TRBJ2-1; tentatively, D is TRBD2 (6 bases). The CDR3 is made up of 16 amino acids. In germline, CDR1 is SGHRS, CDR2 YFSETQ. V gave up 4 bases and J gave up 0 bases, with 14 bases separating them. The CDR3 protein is CASSGGTARSYNEQFF. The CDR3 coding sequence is TGCGCCAGCAGCGGCGGGACTGCCCGCTCCTACAATGAGCAGTTCTTC.

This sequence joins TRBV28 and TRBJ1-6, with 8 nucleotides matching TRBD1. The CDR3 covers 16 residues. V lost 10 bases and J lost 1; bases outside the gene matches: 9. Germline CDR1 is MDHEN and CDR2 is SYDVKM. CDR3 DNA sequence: TGTGCCACCGGACAGGGAGGGGGGTCCTATAATTCACCCCTCCACTTT. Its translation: CATGQGGGSYNSPLHF.

The chain's CDR3 is CASSTNQGSEQYF. CDR3 in DNA: TGTGCCAGCAGCACAAACCAGGGTTCCGAGCAGTACTTC. The rearrangement links TRBV11-3 to TRBJ2-7; possibly TRBD1 for D (5 bases). The CDR3 totals 13 residues. CDR1 is SGHNT and CDR2 is YENEEA in the germline V gene. V lost 5 bases, J lost 6 bases, and 14 bases lay in between.

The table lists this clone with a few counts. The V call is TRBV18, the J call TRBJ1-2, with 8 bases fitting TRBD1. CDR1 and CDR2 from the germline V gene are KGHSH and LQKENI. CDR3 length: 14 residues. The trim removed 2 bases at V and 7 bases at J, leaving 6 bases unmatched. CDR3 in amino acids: CASSPGQGAGGYTF. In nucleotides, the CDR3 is TGTGCCAGCTCACCAGGGCAGGGGGCCGGTGGCTACACCTTC.

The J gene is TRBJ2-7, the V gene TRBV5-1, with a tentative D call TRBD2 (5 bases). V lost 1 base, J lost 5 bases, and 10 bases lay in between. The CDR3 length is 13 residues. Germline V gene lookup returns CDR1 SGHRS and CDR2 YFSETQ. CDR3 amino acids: CASSLTGVDEQYV. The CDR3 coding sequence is TGCGCCAGCAGCTTGACCGGGGTGGACGAGCAGTACGTC.

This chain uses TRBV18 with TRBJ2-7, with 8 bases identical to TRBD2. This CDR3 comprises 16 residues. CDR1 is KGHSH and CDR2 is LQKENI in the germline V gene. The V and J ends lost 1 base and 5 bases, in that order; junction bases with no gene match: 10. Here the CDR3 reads CASSPRRGGRPDEQYF. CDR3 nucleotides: TGTGCCAGCTCACCACGTCGGGGGGGCAGACCGGACGAGCAGTACTTC. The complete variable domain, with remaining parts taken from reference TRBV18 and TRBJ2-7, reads NAGVMQNPRHLVRRRGQEARLRCSPMKGHSHVYWYRQLPEEGLKFMVYLQKENIIDESGMPKERFSAEFPKEGPSILRIQQVVRGDSAAYFCASSPRRGGRPDEQYFGPGTRLTVT.

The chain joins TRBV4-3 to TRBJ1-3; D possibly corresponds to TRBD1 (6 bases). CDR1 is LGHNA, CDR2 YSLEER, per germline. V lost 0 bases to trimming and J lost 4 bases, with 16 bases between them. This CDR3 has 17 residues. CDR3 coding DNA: TGCGCCAGCAGCCAAGATCTGGGGGGGCAGCGCGGAAACACCATATATTTT. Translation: CASSQDLGGQRGNTIYF.

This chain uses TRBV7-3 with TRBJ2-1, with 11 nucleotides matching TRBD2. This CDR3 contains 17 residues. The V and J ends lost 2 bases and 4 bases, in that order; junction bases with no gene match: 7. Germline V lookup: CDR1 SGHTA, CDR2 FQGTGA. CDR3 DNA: TGTGCCAGCAGCTTACAGGCCGGGACTAGCGGATACAATGAGCAGTTCTTC. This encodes CASSLQAGTSGYNEQFF.

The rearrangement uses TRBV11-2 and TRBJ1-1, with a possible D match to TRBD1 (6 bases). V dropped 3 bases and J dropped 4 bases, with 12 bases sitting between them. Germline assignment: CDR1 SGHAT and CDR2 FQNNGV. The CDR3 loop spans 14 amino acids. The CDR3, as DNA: TGTGCCAGCAGCTTGGGGGCTGGGGTCACTGAAGCTTTCTTT. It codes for CASSLGAGVTEAFF. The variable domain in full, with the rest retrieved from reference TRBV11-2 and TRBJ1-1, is EAGVAQSPRYKIIEKRQSVAFWCNPISGHATLYWYQQILGQGPKLLIQFQNNGVVDDSQLPKDRFSAERLKGVDSTLKIQPAKLEDSAVYLCASSLGAGVTEAFFGQGTRLTVV.

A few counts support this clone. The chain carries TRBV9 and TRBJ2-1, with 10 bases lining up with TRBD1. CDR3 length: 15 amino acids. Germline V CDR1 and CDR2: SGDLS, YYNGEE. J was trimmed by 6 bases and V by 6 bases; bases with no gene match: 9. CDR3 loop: CASTKGDRGRNEQFF. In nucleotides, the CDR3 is TGTGCCAGCACCAAGGGGGACAGGGGACGCAATGAGCAGTTCTTC. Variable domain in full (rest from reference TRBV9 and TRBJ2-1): DSGVTQTPKHLITATGQRVTLRCSPRSGDLSVYWYQQSLDQGLQFLIQYYNGEERAKGNILERFSAQQFPDLHSELNLSSLELGDSALYFCASTKGDRGRNEQFFGPGTRLTVL.

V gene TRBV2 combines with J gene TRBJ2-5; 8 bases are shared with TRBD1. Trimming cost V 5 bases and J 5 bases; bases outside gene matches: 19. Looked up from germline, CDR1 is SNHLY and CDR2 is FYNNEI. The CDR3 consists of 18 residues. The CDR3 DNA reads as TGTGCCAGCAGTCCACAGGGGGTCAAGAGTTTTCTGGCGGAGACCCAGTACTTC. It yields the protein CASSPQGVKSFLAETQYF.

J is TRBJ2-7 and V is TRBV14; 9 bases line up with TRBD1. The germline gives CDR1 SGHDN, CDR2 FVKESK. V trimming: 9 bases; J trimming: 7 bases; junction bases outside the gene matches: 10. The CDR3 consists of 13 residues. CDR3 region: CASSQGARGEQYV. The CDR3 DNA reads TGTGCCAGTTCACAGGGGGCACGGGGGGAGCAGTACGTC.